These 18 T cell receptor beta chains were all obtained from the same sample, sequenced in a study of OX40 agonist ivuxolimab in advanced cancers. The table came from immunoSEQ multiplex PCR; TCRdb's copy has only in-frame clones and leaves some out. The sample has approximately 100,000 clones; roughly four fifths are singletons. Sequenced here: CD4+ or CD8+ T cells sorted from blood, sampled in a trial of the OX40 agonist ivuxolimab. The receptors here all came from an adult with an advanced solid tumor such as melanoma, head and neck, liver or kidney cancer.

This CDR3 reads CASGRGSSYEQYF. CDR3 DNA: TGTGCCAGCGGGAGAGGGAGCTCCTACGAGCAGTACTTC. The V and J genes are TRBV13 and TRBJ2-7; D might be TRBD2 (5 bases). This CDR3 comprises 13 residues. Germline loops: CDR1 PRHDT, CDR2 FYEKMQ (reference sequence). Trimming left V 8 bases short and J 0 bases short, with 11 bases between.

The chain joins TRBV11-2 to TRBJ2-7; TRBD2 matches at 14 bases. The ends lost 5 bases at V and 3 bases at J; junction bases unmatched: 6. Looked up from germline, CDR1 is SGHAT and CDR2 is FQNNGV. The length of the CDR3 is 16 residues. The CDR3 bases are TGTGCCAGCAGCCTAGGACTAGCGGGAGGACGCTACGAGCAGTACTTC. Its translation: CASSLGLAGGRYEQYF.

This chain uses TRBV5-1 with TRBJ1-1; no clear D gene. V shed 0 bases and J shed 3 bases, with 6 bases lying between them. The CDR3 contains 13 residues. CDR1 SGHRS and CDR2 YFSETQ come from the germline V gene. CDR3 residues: CASSLEIYTEAFF. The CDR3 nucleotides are TGCGCCAGCAGCTTGGAAATCTACACTGAAGCTTTCTTT.

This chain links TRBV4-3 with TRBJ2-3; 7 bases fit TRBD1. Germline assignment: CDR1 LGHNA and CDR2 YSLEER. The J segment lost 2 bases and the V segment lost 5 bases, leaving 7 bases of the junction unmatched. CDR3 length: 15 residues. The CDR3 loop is CASSLIGGDTDTQYF. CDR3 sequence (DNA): TGCGCCAGCAGCTTAATAGGGGGCGACACAGATACGCAGTATTTT.

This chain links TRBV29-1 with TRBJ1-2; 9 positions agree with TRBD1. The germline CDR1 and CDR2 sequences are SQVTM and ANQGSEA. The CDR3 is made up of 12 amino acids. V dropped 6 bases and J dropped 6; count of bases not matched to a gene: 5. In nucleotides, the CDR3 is TGCAGCGTCCGTGGGACAGGGCATGGCTACACCTTC. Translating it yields CSVRGTGHGYTF.

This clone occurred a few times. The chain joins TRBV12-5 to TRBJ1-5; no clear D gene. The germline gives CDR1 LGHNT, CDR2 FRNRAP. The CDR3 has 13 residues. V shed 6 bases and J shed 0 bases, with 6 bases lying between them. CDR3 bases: TGTGCTAGTGGACAGAGTAGCAATCAGCCCCAGCATTTT. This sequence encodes CASGQSSNQPQHF.

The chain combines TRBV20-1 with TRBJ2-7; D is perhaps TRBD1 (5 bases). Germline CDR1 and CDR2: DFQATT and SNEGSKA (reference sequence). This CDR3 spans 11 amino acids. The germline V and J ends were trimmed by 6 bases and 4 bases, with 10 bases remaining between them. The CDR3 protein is CSAADRYEQYF. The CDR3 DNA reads TGCAGTGCCGCCGACAGATACGAGCAGTACTTC.

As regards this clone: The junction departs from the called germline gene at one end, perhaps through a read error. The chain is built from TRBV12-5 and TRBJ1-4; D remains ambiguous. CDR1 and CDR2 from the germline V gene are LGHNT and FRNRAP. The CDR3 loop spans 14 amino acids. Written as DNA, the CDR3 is TGTGCTAGTGGTTTGGACGGTGGCAATGGAAAACTGTTTTTT. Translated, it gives CASGLDGGNGKLFF.

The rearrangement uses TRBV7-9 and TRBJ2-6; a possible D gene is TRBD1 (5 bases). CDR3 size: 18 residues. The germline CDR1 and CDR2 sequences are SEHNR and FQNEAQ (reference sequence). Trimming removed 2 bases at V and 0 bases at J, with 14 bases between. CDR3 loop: CASSLSTPGPSGANVLTF. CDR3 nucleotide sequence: TGTGCCAGCAGCTTAAGTACCCCAGGGCCCTCTGGGGCCAACGTCCTGACTTTC.

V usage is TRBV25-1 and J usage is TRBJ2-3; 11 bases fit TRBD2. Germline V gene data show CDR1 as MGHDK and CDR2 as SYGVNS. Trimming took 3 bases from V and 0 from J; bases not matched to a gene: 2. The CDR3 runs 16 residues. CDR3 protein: CASSDGTSGSTDTQYF. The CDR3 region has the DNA TGTGCCAGCAGTGACGGGACTAGCGGTAGCACAGATACGCAGTATTTT.

The CDR3: CASTLDSSPTDTQYF. CDR3 DNA sequence: TGTGCCAGCACCTTGGATTCCAGTCCCACAGATACGCAGTATTTT. The V and J genes are TRBV9 and TRBJ2-3; D gene unclear. V was clipped by 6 bases and J by 2 bases, with 16 bases between them. The CDR3 runs to 15 residues. Per the germline V gene, CDR1 is SGDLS and CDR2 is YYNGEE.

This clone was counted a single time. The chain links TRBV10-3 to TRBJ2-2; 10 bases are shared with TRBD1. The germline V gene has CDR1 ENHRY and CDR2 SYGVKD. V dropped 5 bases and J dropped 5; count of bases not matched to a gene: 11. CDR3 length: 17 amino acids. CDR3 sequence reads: CAISLVRTGGRTGELFF. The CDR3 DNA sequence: TGTGCCATCAGTCTCGTTAGGACAGGGGGTCGGACCGGGGAGCTGTTTTTT.

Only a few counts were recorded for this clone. DNA for the CDR3: TGTGCCAGCAGTTTATCGAGGGTCGGGAATCAGCCCCAGCATTTT. Its protein is CASSLSRVGNQPQHF. This chain links TRBV27 with TRBJ1-5; D is undetermined. Germline assignment: CDR1 MNHEY and CDR2 SMNVEV (reference sequence). The CDR3 spans 15 residues. V was clipped by 0 bases and J by 4 bases, with 10 bases between them.

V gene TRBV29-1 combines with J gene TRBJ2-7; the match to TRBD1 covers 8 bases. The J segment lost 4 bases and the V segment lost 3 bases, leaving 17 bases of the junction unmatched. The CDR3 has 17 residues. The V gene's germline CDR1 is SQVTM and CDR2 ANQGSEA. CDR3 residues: CSVDGGDSGGAGYEQYF. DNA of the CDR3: TGCAGCGTTGACGGGGGAGATTCAGGGGGCGCGGGGTACGAGCAGTACTTC.

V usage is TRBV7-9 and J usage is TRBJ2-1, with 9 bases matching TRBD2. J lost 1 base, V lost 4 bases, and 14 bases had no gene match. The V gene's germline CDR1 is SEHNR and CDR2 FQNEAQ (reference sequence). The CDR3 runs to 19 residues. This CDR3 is CASSSEGLAGLGSYNEQFF. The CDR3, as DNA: TGTGCCAGCAGCTCCGAGGGTCTAGCGGGGCTGGGGTCCTACAATGAGCAGTTCTTC.

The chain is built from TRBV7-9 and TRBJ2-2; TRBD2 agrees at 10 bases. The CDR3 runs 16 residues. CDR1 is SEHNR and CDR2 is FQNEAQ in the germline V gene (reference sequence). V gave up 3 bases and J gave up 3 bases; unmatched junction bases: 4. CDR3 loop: CASSFGSGGDTGELFF. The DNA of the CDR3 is TGTGCCAGCAGCTTTGGAAGCGGGGGGGACACCGGGGAGCTGTTTTTT. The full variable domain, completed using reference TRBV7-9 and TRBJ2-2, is DTGVSQNPRHKITKRGQNVTFRCDPISEHNRLYWYRQTLGQGPEFLTYFQNEAQLEKSRLLSDRFSAERPKGSFSTLEIQRTEQGDSAMYLCASSFGSGGDTGELFFGEGSRLTVL.

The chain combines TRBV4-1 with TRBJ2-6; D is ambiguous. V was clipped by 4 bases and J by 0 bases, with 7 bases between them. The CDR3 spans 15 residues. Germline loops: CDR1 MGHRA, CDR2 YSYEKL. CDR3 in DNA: TGCGCCAGCAGCCTCCAAGACTCTGGGGCCAACGTCCTGACTTTC. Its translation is CASSLQDSGANVLTF.

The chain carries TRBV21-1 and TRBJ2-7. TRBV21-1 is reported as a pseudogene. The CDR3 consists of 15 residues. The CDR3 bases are TGTGCCAGCAGTACCCCCAGAGGGACCAAGGGCGAGCAGTACTTC. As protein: CASSTPRGTKGEQYF.